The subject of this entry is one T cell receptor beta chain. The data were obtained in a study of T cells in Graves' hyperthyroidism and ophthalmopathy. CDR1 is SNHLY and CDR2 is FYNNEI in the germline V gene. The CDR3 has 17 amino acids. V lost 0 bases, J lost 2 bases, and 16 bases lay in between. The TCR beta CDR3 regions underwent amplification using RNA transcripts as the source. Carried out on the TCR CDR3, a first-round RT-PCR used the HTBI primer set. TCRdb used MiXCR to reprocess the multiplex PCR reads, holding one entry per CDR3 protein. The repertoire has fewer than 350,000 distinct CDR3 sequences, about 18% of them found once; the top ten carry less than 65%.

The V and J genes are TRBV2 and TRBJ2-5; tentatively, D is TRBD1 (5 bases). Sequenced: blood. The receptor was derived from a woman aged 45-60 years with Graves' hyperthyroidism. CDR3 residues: CASSEALGTYRQETQYF. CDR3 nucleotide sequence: TGTGCCAGCAGTGAAGCGCTCGGCACGTACAGGCAAGAGACCCAGTACTTC. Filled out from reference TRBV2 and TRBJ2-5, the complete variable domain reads EPEVTQTPSHQVTQMGQEVILRCVPISNHLYFYWYRQILGQKVEFLVSFYNNEISEKSEIFDDQFSVERPDGSNFTLKIRSTKLEDSAMYFCASSEALGTYRQETQYFGPGTRLLVL.